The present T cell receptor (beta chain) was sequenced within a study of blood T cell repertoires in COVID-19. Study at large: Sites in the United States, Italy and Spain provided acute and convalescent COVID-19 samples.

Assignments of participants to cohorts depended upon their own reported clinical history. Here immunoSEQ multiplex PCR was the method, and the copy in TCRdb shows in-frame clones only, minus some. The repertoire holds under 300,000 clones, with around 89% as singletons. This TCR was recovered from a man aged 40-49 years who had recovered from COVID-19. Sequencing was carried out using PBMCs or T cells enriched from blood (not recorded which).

The CDR3 coding sequence is TGTGCCAGCAGTTACTGGTCTAGCGGGAGTGACGAGCAGTACTTC. Its translation: CASSYWSSGSDEQYF. The rearrangement joins TRBV6-2 or TRBV6-3 to TRBJ2-7; TRBD2 matches at 10 bases. The junction had 5 bases not matched to a gene; V was cut back by 1 base and J by 5 bases. The CDR3 runs to 15 residues. In germline, CDR1 is MNHEY, CDR2 SVGEGT.